This TCR beta chain appears in the sequencing data of a study of response to subunit inactivated influenza vaccine. Whole-study results and caveats: The authors suggested that few new T cells are recruited per seasonal influenza vaccination.

MiXCR was run by TCRdb on the RT-PCR reads, yielding one entry per CDR3 protein. The sample consists of 560,000 or so distinct CDR3 sequences, under 9% of them appearing once. This clonotype has just a few counts. The target antigen is unknown. The ends lost 4 bases at V and 7 bases at J; junction bases unmatched: 12. The CDR3 totals 16 residues. Germline V gene data show CDR1 as LGHNA and CDR2 as YSLEER. The TCR was taken from a man between 50 and 69 years old who received an inactivated influenza vaccine. J is TRBJ2-1 and V is TRBV4-3; 8 bases are a match to TRBD1. Sequences were derived from PBMCs from blood, sampled 23 to 25 months after vaccination. In DNA, the CDR3 is TGCGCCAGCAGCCCCAGGGTAGGTGGGGACAGGAATGAGCAGTTCTTC. It codes for CASSPRVGGDRNEQFF.